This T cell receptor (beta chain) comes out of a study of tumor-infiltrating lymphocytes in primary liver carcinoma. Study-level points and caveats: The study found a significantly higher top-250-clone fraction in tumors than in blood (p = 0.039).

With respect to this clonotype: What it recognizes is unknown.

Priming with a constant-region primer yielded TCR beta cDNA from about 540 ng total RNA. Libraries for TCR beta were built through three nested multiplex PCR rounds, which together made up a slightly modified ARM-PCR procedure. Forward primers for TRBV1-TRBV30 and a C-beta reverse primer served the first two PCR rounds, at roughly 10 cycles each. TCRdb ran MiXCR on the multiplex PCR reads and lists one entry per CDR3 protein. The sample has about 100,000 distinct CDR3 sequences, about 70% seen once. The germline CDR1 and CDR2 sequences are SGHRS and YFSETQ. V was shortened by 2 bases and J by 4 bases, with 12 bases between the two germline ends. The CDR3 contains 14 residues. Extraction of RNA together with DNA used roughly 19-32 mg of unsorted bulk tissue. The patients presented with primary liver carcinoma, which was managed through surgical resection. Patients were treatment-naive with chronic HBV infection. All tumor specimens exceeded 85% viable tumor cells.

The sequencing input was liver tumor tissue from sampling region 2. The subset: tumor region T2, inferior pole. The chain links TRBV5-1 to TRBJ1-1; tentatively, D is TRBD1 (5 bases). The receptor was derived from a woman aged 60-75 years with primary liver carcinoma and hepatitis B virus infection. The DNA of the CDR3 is TGCGCCAGCAGCTTTCAGGGCTCGATCACTGAAGCTTTCTTT. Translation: CASSFQGSITEAFF. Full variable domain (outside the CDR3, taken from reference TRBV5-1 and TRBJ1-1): KAGVTQTPRYLIKTRGQQVTLSCSPISGHRSVSWYQQTPGQGLQFLFEYFSETQRNKGNFPGRFSGRQFSNSRSEMNVSTLELGDSALYLCASSFQGSITEAFFGQGTRLTVV.